The TCR beta chain under discussion was sequenced for a study of regulatory T cells in long-lasting Graves disease (dated by TCRdb to 2020 to 2022). At the level of the whole study: Persistent Graves' disease was defined as persistently positive TSH receptor autoantibodies together with antithyroid drug treatment for over 5 years. Patients with persistent Graves' disease were compared with patients with newly diagnosed Graves' disease using TCR sequencing and RNA sequencing of peripheral blood. The study was conducted in China and was registered as a clinical trial. A total of roughly 35 samples underwent TCR sequencing: 13 from persistent and about 20 from newly diagnosed Graves' disease patients. On average, persistent Graves' disease patients in the clinical cohort had been on antithyroid drugs for approximately ten years.

Libraries were constructed by multiplex PCR. Sequencing used an Illumina HiSeq 4000. To build TCR beta libraries, CDR3 regions were amplified by Arm-PCR using iRepertoire HTBI primers. Before sequencing, the PCR products underwent gel purification. As for the original processing: A total of some 60 TRBV and some 15 TRBJ segments were identified across samples and were used for gene usage analysis of CDR3 amino acid clonotypes. Filtered high-quality paired reads were merged into contigs using COPE and FqMerger. BLAST was used to align contigs to the IMGT TRBV, TRBD and TRBJ reference genes, and CDR3 was defined following IMGT. Clonotypes above 0.1% frequency were classified as highly expanded clones. Repertoire diversity was measured by Shannon entropy, and V-J evenness by the Gini coefficient. A clonotype was considered public if more than one individual shared it. TCRdb handled the public reads itself, with Q25 trimming in fastp and clone calling in MiXCR, and kept productive beta chains. One record per CDR3 amino acid sequence lists the most common genes and DNA. TCRdb, not the authors, supplied the V and J calls. A total of around 400,000 distinct CDR3 sequences appear in this sample, about a quarter of them only once. Roughly 30% of the sample goes to the ten largest clones.

In light of the paper, this sample's time point label describes: persistent/refractory GD, antithyroid drugs over 5 years with positive TRAb. For both TCR sequencing and RNA sequencing, RNA was extracted from PBMCs in TRIzol. The diagnosis of Graves' disease followed American Thyroid Association guidelines. Recruitment of patients was carried out at an endocrinology department in Xi'an, China. From each patient, around 9.3 milliliters of peripheral blood was collected into an EDTA anticoagulant tube. Ficoll Paque Plus density gradient separation was used to isolate PBMCs, and no further T cell sorting was performed. An Agilent 2100 Bioanalyzer and agarose gel were used to check RNA quality, while a NanoDrop 2000 measured RNA concentration. This clonotype appeared a few times. This clone's antigen is unknown. No base quality information exists; no much larger clone differs at one position. Overall study outcomes, separate from this receptor: Compared with newly diagnosed patients, patients with persistent Graves' disease had lower TCR Shannon entropy and fewer highly expanded clones, which suggests clonal expansion. The study examined only peripheral blood because the primary lesion, thyroid tissue, could not be accessed. Patients with persistent disease shared more public clonotypes (about 3,000) than newly diagnosed patients did (966). Preferential use of TRBV28, TRBJ1-2 and TRBJ2-5 was observed in persistent disease, whereas TRBV20-1 and TRBJ2-1 were favored in newly diagnosed disease. As a limitation, the authors acknowledged that the small sample size may reduce accuracy. Sequencing and analysis were limited to the TCR beta chain.

The V end loses 6 bases and the J end loses 6 bases, and a stretch of 14 bases separates them. Taken from the germline V gene (reference sequence), the CDR1 and CDR2 loops are LNHDA and SQIVND. Reading from cysteine to phenylalanine, the CDR3 counts 13 amino acids. Only CDR3 DNA is held: 39 bases, read in frame from base 1. The TCR originated in a female donor with Graves disease. Sequences were derived from peripheral blood mononuclear cells (PBMCs), sampled when the disease was refractory, from a patient treated with antithyroid drugs. Here the chain combines TRBV19 and TRBJ1-1, and possibly TRBD1, on 5 matching bases. The CDR3 in this case is CASRPSGIPEAFF. The nucleotide sequence is TGTGCCAGTAGACCTTCAGGGATCCCTGAAGCTTTCTTT.